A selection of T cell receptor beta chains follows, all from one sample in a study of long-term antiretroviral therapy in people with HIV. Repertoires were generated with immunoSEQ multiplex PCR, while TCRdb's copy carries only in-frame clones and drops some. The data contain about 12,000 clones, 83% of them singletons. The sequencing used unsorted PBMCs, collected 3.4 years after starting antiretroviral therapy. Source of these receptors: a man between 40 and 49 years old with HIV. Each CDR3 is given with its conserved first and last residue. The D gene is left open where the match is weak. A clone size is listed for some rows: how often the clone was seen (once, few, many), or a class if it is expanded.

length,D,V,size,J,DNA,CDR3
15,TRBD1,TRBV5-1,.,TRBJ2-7,TGCGCCAGCAGCTTGGCCGACAGGGGGCTCGACGAGCAGTACTTC,CASSLADRGLDEQYF
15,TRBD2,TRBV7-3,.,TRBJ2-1,TGTGCCAGCAGCTTAATACTAGCGGGCCACAATGAGCAGTTCTTC,CASSLILAGHNEQFF
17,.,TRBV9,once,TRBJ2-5,TGTGCCAGCAGCGTAGGCTTTGGTTTGGGGGTTCAAGAGACCCAGTACTTC,CASSVGFGLGVQETQYF
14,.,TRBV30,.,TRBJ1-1,TGTGCCTGGAGTCCGCATACTATGAACACTGAAGCTTTCTTT,CAWSPHTMNTEAFF
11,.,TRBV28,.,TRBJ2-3,TGTGCCAGCAGTTTATTAGATACGCAGTATTTT,CASSLLDTQYF
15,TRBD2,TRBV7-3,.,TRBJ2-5,TGTGCCAGCAGCACGGGACTAGCGGGACAAGAGACCCAGTACTTC,CASSTGLAGQETQYF
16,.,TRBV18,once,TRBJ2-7,TGTGCCAGCTCACCACTTTGGCGGGGAGGTTTTGACGAGCAGTACTTC,CASSPLWRGGFDEQYF
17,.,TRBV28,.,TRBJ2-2,TGTGCCAGCAGTCCCCGGACCGTCGGGGCGAACACCGGGGAGCTGTTTTTT,CASSPRTVGANTGELFF
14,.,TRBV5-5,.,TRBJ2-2,TGTGCCAGCCGCCGAGACACGAACACCGGGGAGCTGTTTTTT,CASRRDTNTGELFF
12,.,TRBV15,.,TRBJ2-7,TGTGCCACCAGCAGAGATCCTCGCGAGCAGTACTTC,CATSRDPREQYF
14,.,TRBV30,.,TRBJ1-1,TGTGCCTGGAGTGTACTACAGGGCTACGGGGACTCTTTCTTT,CAWSVLQGYGDSFF
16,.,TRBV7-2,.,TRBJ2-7,TGTGCCAGCAGCTTAGTATCCGGGACCGGATTCTACGAGCAGTACTTC,CASSLVSGTGFYEQYF
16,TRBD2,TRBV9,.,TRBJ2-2,TGTGCCAGCAGCGTCCTGACTAGCGGGAGTACCGGGGAGCTGTTTTTT,CASSVLTSGSTGELFF
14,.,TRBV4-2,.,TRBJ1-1,TGTGCCAGCAGCCAAGCCGACAGGAACACTGAAGCTTTCTTT,CASSQADRNTEAFF
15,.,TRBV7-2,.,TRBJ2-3,TGTGCCAGCAGCTTCAGTGCTAGGGGCACAGATACGCAGTATTTT,CASSFSARGTDTQYF
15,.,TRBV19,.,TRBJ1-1,TGTGCCAGTAGTATGGGGGAGGACCAATACACTGAAGCTTTCTTT,CASSMGEDQYTEAFF
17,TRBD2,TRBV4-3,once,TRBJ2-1,TGCGCCAGCAGCCCCGACCTAGTAGCGGGCGGCTACAATGAGCAGTTCTTC,CASSPDLVAGGYNEQFF
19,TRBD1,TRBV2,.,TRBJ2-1,TGTGCCAGCAGTGAATTTAGGCGGGACAGGGATTGGTCCTACAATGAGCAGTTCTTC,CASSEFRRDRDWSYNEQFF
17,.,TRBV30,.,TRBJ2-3,TGTGCCTGGAGTGTGGGAAGAGGGCCCGAGAGCACAGATACGCAGTATTTT,CAWSVGRGPESTDTQYF
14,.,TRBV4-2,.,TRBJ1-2,TGTGCCAGCAGCGGGCAGGGACCTAACTATGGCTACACCTTC,CASSGQGPNYGYTF
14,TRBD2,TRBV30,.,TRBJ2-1,TGTGCCTGGAACCGCGGGAGGGCGGGTAATGAGCAGTTCTTC,CAWNRGRAGNEQFF
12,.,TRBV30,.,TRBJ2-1,TGTGCCTGGAGTAGGAGGCTGAATGAGCAGTTCTTC,CAWSRRLNEQFF
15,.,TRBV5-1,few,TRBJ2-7,TGCGCCAGCAGCTCGCCGGGACTGCCGAGCTCCGAGCAGTACTTC,CASSSPGLPSSEQYF
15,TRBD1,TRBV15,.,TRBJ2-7,TGTGCCACCAGCGGTTTGGGACAGGAAACCTACGAGCAGTACTTC,CATSGLGQETYEQYF
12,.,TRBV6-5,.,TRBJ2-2,TGTGCCAGCACTGGGAACACCGGGGAGCTGTTTTTT,CASTGNTGELFF
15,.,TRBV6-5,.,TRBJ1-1,TGTGCCAGCAGTTACCCCCCGCCAGGGAACACTGAAGCTTTCTTT,CASSYPPPGNTEAFF
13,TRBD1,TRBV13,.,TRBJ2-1,TGTGCCAGCAGCTTGGGGACAGTTGATGAGCAGTTCTTC,CASSLGTVDEQFF
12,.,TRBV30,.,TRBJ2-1,TGTGCCTGGAAACCTGGGACTGTCGATCAGTTCTTC,CAWKPGTVDQFF
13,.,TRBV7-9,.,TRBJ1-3,TGTGCCAGCAGCTCCTCGGCTGGAAACACCATATATTTT,CASSSSAGNTIYF
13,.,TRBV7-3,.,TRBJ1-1,TGTGCCAGCAGACTTACCCTTACCACTGAAGCTTTCTTT,CASRLTLTTEAFF
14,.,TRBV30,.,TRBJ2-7,TGTGCCTGGAGTCAGTCAGCCAGCTCCTACGAGCAGTACTTC,CAWSQSASSYEQYF
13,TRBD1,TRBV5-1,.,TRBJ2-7,TGCGCCAGCGGACAGGGGACGGCCTACGAGCAGTACTTC,CASGQGTAYEQYF
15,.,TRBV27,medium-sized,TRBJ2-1,TGTGCCAGCAGTCTCCAGGGGGGAACCTACAATGAGCAGTTCTTC,CASSLQGGTYNEQFF
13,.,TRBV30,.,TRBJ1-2,TGTGCCTGGAGTCAACGTCTGGGCGATGGCTACACCTTC,CAWSQRLGDGYTF
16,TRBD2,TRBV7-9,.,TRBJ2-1,TGTGCCAGCAGCTTAGTGCCGGGAGGGACTTACAATGAGCAGTTCTTC,CASSLVPGGTYNEQFF
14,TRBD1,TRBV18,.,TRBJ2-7,TGTGCCAGCTCACCGACAGGGGTCATATACGAGCAGTACTTC,CASSPTGVIYEQYF